This TCR beta chain was profiled in a study of blood T cell repertoires in COVID-19. The authors' processing: Amplifying reference gene primers gave estimates of nucleated cell counts. Assay used: immunoSEQ multiplex PCR; TCRdb lists only in-frame clones, some missing. That table is the source of V, J and clone size, and D and trimming were worked out from the DNA. The sample yields 150,000 to 200,000 clones, over 80% seen once. CDR3 length: 15 amino acids. V was pared by 5 bases and J by 7 bases, with 11 bases of the junction left unmatched. Looked up from germline, CDR1 is SGHNT and CDR2 is YYREEE (reference sequence).

This chain connects TRBV5-4 to TRBJ2-1, with TRBD2 matching over 8 bases. What was sequenced was peripheral blood. This TCR was recovered from a woman under 40 with acute or convalescent COVID-19. In nucleotides, the CDR3 is TGTGCCAGCAGTGCGGGGGGCCGGGCTCGGAATGAGCAGTTCTTC. It yields the protein CASSAGGRARNEQFF.